This entry lists 24 T cell receptor beta chains sequenced from one sample in a study of T cells in Graves' hyperthyroidism and ophthalmopathy (dated by TCRdb to between 2019 and 2020). Receptors were amplified or captured by multiplex PCR. The instrument was an Illumina HiSeq 2000. Amplification of TCR beta CDR3 regions was carried out from RNA transcripts. For the first round of RT-PCR on the TCR CDR3, the HTBI primer set was used together with the Qiagen OneStep RT-PCR kit. TCRdb reprocessing: public reads trimmed at Q25 with fastp, clones called with MiXCR, in-frame beta chains kept. Here each entry gathers all rows of one CDR3 protein and keeps the most common genes and DNA. The sample table records more than 300,000 distinct CDR3 sequences; roughly 20% of these occur just once. Of the sample, 40% is held by the ten largest clones. Sequencing was done on a sample of blood. These receptor sequences come from a man aged 18 to 30 with Graves' ophthalmopathy.

In its sample, this clonotype was seen many times. This chain joins TRBV6-5 and TRBJ2-2, with a tentative D call TRBD1 (6 bases). The CDR3 extends over 14 amino acids. Germline V gives CDR1 MNHEY, CDR2 SVGAGI. Between the trimmed V and J ends, which lost 2 bases and 6 bases, there was a span of 10 bases. CDR3 bases: TGTGCCAGCAGTTACCAACAGGGTCCCGGGGAGCTGTTTTTT. Amino acid sequence: CASSYQQGPGELFF.

In its sample, this clonotype was seen many times. This sequence joins TRBV6-1 and TRBJ1-2; possibly TRBD1 for D (6 bases). Germline assignment: CDR1 MNHNS and CDR2 SASEGT. The ends were cut back, 3 bases at V and 13 bases at J, with 21 bases in the middle. The CDR3 contains 14 residues. Written as DNA, the CDR3 is TGTGCCAGCAGTGACTCCCCAGCGGTAGGGGGACGCACCTTC. It is translated as CASSDSPAVGGRTF.

This rearrangement joins TRBV19 to TRBJ2-3, with D uncertain. In germline, CDR1 is LNHDA, CDR2 SQIVND (reference sequence). V lost 5 bases and J 3 bases, leaving 6 bases between the germline ends. The CDR3 contains 12 residues. CDR3 DNA: TGTGCCAGTAGTGAAGTAACAGATACGCAGTATTTT. The encoded protein is CASSEVTDTQYF.

This clonotype was recorded a few times. The chain employs TRBV20-1 and TRBJ1-6; 10 bases are shared with TRBD1. The germline gives CDR1 DFQATT, CDR2 SNEGSKA (reference sequence). CDR3 length: 15 amino acids. The V and J ends lost 1 base and 6 bases, in that order; junction bases with no gene match: 3. CDR3 nucleotides: TGCAGTGCTAGAGGACAGGGGGCGCTTAATTCACCCCTCCACTTT. Protein product: CSARGQGALNSPLHF.

This chain links TRBV20-1 with TRBJ1-1; unclear D gene. Germline V CDR1 and CDR2: DFQATT, SNEGSKA (reference sequence). The CDR3 has 14 amino acids. The ends were cut back, 6 bases at V and 1 base at J, with 15 bases in the middle. CDR3 loop: CSASPAGGNTEAFF. Written as DNA, the CDR3 is TGCAGTGCCAGTCCCGCAGGAGGGAACACTGAAGCTTTCTTT.

This clonotype occurred many times. CDR3 region: CASSRNRGRLYGYTF. In DNA form, the CDR3 reads TGTGCCAGCAGCCGAAACAGGGGGCGGCTCTATGGCTACACCTTC. The chain links TRBV3-1 to TRBJ1-2; 9 bases line up with TRBD1. This CDR3 is 15 amino acids long. With V trimmed by 4 bases and J by 4 bases, 7 bases remained unmatched. Germline V gene sequence: CDR1 LGHDT, CDR2 YNNKEL (reference sequence).

This clonotype turned up a few times. V gene TRBV15 combines with J gene TRBJ2-5; a weak D match, TRBD2 (7 bases). Germline CDR1 reads LNHNV; CDR2 reads YYDKDF (reference sequence). The CDR3 extends over 14 amino acids. The CDR3 sequence: CAARKAGAGETQYF. CDR3 nucleotide sequence: TGTGCAGCCCGGAAGGCGGGGGCGGGAGAGACCCAGTACTTC. The full variable domain, its missing parts supplied by reference TRBV15 and TRBJ2-5, is DAMVIQNPRYQVTQFGKPVTLSCSQTLNHNVMYWYQQKSSQAPKLLFHYYDKDFNNEADTPDNFQSRRPNTSFCFLDIRSPGLGDTAMYLCAARKAGAGETQYFGPGTRLLVL.

In its sample, this clonotype was seen many times. The V call is TRBV12-3 or TRBV12-4, the J call TRBJ1-2; TRBD1 aligns across 10 bases. V shed 5 bases and J 4 bases; nucleotides not matched to a gene: 4. The CDR3 is made up of 14 amino acids. This CDR3 reads CASSRQGAGYGYTF. For the CDR3, the DNA is TGTGCCAGCAGTAGACAGGGGGCTGGCTATGGCTACACCTTC.

This clonotype was observed many times. The chain joins TRBV3-1 to TRBJ2-5; 8 bases align to TRBD2. Germline CDR1 is LGHDT and CDR2 is YNNKEL (reference sequence). Trimming took 0 bases from V and 5 from J; bases not matched to a gene: 8. The CDR3 totals 16 residues. The chain's CDR3 is CASSQDSRGGTETQYF. The CDR3 DNA is TGTGCCAGCAGCCAAGATTCCCGGGGGGGCACGGAGACCCAGTACTTC.

This chain connects TRBV6-1 to TRBJ2-1; the D gene is possibly TRBD1 (7 bases). CDR3 length: 11 amino acids. CDR1 and CDR2 from the germline V gene are MNHNS and SASEGT. V lost 7 bases, J lost 9 bases, and 10 bases lay in between. In nucleotides, the CDR3 is TGTGCCAGCACCCAGGGGGGTGAGCAGTTCTTC. This codes for CASTQGGEQFF.

This chain uses TRBV24-1 with TRBJ1-2; no clear D. Germline CDR1 is KGHDR and CDR2 is SFDVKD. V was cut by 5 bases and J by 5 bases, with 14 bases left in between. The CDR3 loop spans 14 amino acids. The CDR3 sequence: CATSVSAVVYGYTF. CDR3 DNA: TGTGCCACCAGTGTCTCAGCGGTGGTATATGGCTACACCTTC.

This clonotype was seen ten or more times. This rearrangement joins TRBV12-3 or TRBV12-4 to TRBJ2-3; 9 bases align to TRBD2. The CDR3 is 17 residues long. The J segment lost 2 bases and the V segment lost 2 bases, leaving 8 bases of the junction unmatched. The CDR3 sequence is CASSLSLAGWNTDTQYF. The CDR3 nucleotides are TGTGCCAGCAGTTTAAGTCTAGCGGGGTGGAACACAGATACGCAGTATTTT.

This clonotype came up many times. V is TRBV4-1 and J is TRBJ1-2; D unclear. Germline lookup yields CDR1 MGHRA and CDR2 YSYEKL. V shed 7 bases and J shed 2 bases, with 8 bases lying between them. The length of the CDR3 is 12 residues. DNA for the CDR3: TGCGCCAGCATGGCACAGAACTATGGCTACACCTTC. Residues: CASMAQNYGYTF.

The chain couples TRBV6-5 to TRBJ1-2; 8 nucleotides line up with TRBD1. Trimming took 0 bases from V and 12 from J; bases not matched to a gene: 15. This CDR3 contains 16 residues. Germline CDR1 is MNHEY and CDR2 is SVGAGI. For the CDR3, the DNA is TGTGCCAGCAGTTACTCGAGTGGACAGGGAGTAGGAGGCCACACCTTC. Encoded protein: CASSYSSGQGVGGHTF.

The table lists this clonotype with a few counts. V and J are TRBV6-2 or TRBV6-3 and TRBJ1-1; 8 bases agree with TRBD1. The CDR3 length is 18 residues. The J segment lost 1 base and the V segment lost 1 base, leaving 11 bases of the junction unmatched. Per the germline V gene, CDR1 is MNHEY and CDR2 is SVGEGT. The CDR3 loop is CASSYFTWTGLGNTEAFF. The CDR3 bases are TGTGCCAGCAGTTACTTCACTTGGACAGGGCTAGGGAACACTGAAGCTTTCTTT.

This CDR3 is CASSQDMVDYGGVETQYF. For the CDR3, the DNA is TGCGCCAGCAGCCAAGATATGGTAGACTACGGGGGCGTTGAGACCCAGTACTTC. This chain links TRBV4-1 with TRBJ2-5; the D gene could be TRBD1 or TRBD2 (6 bases each). The CDR3 runs to 18 residues. From germline, CDR1 is MGHRA and CDR2 YSYEKL. V was trimmed by 0 bases and J by 5 bases, leaving 22 bases between them.

A few counts support this clonotype. The rearrangement joins TRBV20-1 to TRBJ2-2; D is perhaps TRBD1 (5 bases). This CDR3 is 13 amino acids long. Per germline, CDR1 DFQATT and CDR2 SNEGSKA (reference sequence). The ends were cut back, 0 bases at V and 6 bases at J, with 8 bases in the middle. The CDR3 nucleotides read TGCAGTGCTAGAGATCCAGGGTCCGGGGAGCTGTTTTTT. Translating gives CSARDPGSGELFF.

This clonotype was picked up a small number of times. The rearrangement uses TRBV12-3 or TRBV12-4 and TRBJ1-3; D gene unclear. This CDR3 is 14 amino acids long. Between the trimmed V and J ends, which lost 0 bases and 3 bases, there was a span of 6 bases. For the CDR3, the DNA is TGTGCCAGCAGTTTAGCAGGGCTTGGAAACACCATATATTTT. Translating it yields CASSLAGLGNTIYF.

This clonotype has at least ten counts. The J gene is TRBJ2-1, the V gene TRBV12-3 or TRBV12-4; TRBD2 matches at 7 bases. V lost 6 bases, J lost 4 bases, and 18 bases stayed unmatched. This CDR3 spans 18 amino acids. The CDR3 is CASSSNGGAGRHYNEQFF. The CDR3 coding sequence is TGTGCCAGCAGCTCCAACGGGGGAGCGGGGAGACATTACAATGAGCAGTTCTTC.

This clonotype was detected ten times or more. V and J are TRBV3-1 and TRBJ1-1; D ambiguous. Trimming took 0 bases from V and 6 from J, leaving 14 bases between them. Per the germline V gene, CDR1 is LGHDT and CDR2 is YNNKEL (reference sequence). The CDR3 has 15 residues. The CDR3 DNA reads as TGTGCCAGCAGCCAAGATTCGGGAAGGTCCGCTGAAGCTTTCTTT. Translating gives CASSQDSGRSAEAFF.

This clonotype has ten or more counts. This chain joins TRBV5-1 and TRBJ2-1; the D is unclear. The CDR3 is made up of 13 amino acids. Per germline, CDR1 SGHRS and CDR2 YFSETQ. V lost 7 bases to trimming and J lost 4 bases, with 12 bases between them. For the CDR3, the DNA is TGCGCCAGCCGCCCCATCCTATACAATGAGCAGTTCTTC. Amino acids: CASRPILYNEQFF.

The chain joins TRBV7-2 to TRBJ2-5; TRBD2 agrees at 8 bases. The V segment lost 6 bases and the J segment 4 bases; nucleotides outside the gene matches: 10. Per germline, CDR1 SGHTA and CDR2 FQGNSA. This CDR3 comprises 15 residues. CDR3 sequence reads: CASRPARGGRETQYF. The CDR3 bases are TGTGCCAGCAGGCCTGCTCGGGGGGGCCGAGAGACCCAGTACTTC.

This clonotype was found a few times. J is TRBJ1-1 and V is TRBV7-9, with D maybe TRBD1 (6 bases). V was cut by 2 bases and J by 3 bases, with 10 bases left in between. CDR3 length: 14 amino acids. Looked up from germline, CDR1 is SEHNR and CDR2 is FQNEAQ (reference sequence). The CDR3 protein is CASSLLSGDTEAFF. The CDR3 nucleotides are TGTGCCAGCAGCTTATTGTCAGGGGACACTGAAGCTTTCTTT.

The rearrangement links TRBV9 to TRBJ2-7; possible D gene TRBD1, 6 bases. V was trimmed by 0 bases and J by 5 bases, leaving 15 bases between them. CDR1 SGDLS and CDR2 YYNGEE come from the germline V gene. This CDR3 is built from 15 residues. In nucleotides, the CDR3 is TGTGCCAGCAGCGTAGAGGCACAGGGTCAGGACGAGCAGTACTTC. It specifies CASSVEAQGQDEQYF.